This T cell receptor beta chain appears in the sequencing data of a study of cytomegalovirus exposure and HLA in healthy donors. Overall study: Unique TCRs numbering some 93 million, obtained from HLA-typed donors, made up an early data release. General observations from the study: Among TCR beta chains of equal frequency, HLA-associated ones were more clonally expanded in a later analysis. Later work found that TCR association rates differed between HLA loci; DRB1 had the most and HLA-C the fewest. What was likely a sequencing artifact was a cluster of highly shared sequence variants.

In germline, CDR1 is SNHLY, CDR2 FYNNEI. The CDR3 has 14 amino acids. With 7 bases removed from V and 4 bases from J, the gap between germline ends came to 14 bases. This PCR relied on a set of 60 Vbeta primers and 13 Jbeta primers. This table comes from immunoSEQ multiplex PCR, and its TCRdb copy is limited to in-frame clones, with some not included. Among some 120,000 clones listed, around 86% were seen once. This clone was seen just once. Its antigen is undetermined. This clonotype was obtained from a woman in her thirties or forties in good health and CMV-seronegative. The source material was PBMCs. The chain combines TRBV2 with TRBJ1-5; TRBD1 is a possible D gene (5 bases). The CDR3 DNA reads as TGTGCCAGCACCCGGCAGGGAATAAATCAGCCCCAGCATTTT. Translation: CASTRQGINQPQHF.